This is a list of T cell receptor beta chains from one sample in a study of T cells in Graves' hyperthyroidism and ophthalmopathy. A single record per CDR3 protein comes from TCRdb applying MiXCR to the multiplex PCR reads. Of some 270,000 distinct CDR3 sequences in the sample, roughly a quarter were seen once. Sequenced: blood. These receptors all come from a woman aged 35 to 49 with Graves' ophthalmopathy. The CDR3 runs from the conserved cysteine through the conserved F or W. The D gene is left open where the match is weak. Size values are once, few and many counts, or a class for expanded clones, and some rows have none.

j_call d_call v_call clone_size cdr3_aa cdr3_nt
TRBJ2-5 TRBD2 TRBV6-5 many CASSYSSGRETQYF TGTGCCAGCAGTTACTCTAGCGGGAGGGAGACCCAGTACTTC
TRBJ2-2 . TRBV5-1 few CASSPQAASGELFF TGCGCCAGCAGCCCTCAAGCGGCCTCCGGGGAGCTGTTTTTT
TRBJ2-5 . TRBV3-1 . CASSLRFGTYQETQYF TGTGCCAGCAGCCTCCGCTTCGGGACTTACCAAGAGACCCAGTACTTC
TRBJ2-7 . TRBV7-2 . CASSLAYGDEQYF TGTGCCAGCAGCTTAGCCTACGGGGACGAGCAGTACTTC
TRBJ1-2 TRBD1 TRBV28 many CASSLSSGTGLRGYTF TGTGCCAGCAGTCTATCTTCCGGGACAGGGTTGCGGGGCTACACCTTC
TRBJ2-7 TRBD1 TRBV7-2 . CASSLRPGTGSYEQYF TGTGCCAGCAGCCTACGCCCCGGGACAGGCTCCTACGAGCAGTACTTC
TRBJ1-1 . TRBV6-5 many CASSYSEAMNTEAFF TGTGCCAGCAGTTACTCAGAGGCCATGAACACTGAAGCTTTCTTT
TRBJ2-7 TRBD1 TRBV27 many CASSLAGPGGVNEQYF TGTGCCAGCAGTTTAGCGGGGCCAGGGGGCGTAAACGAGCAGTACTTC
TRBJ2-7 . TRBV7-2 many CASSLWGDPGNEQYF TGTGCCAGCAGCTTATGGGGTGACCCAGGGAACGAGCAGTACTTC
TRBJ1-1 . TRBV7-9 many CASSPGTHYNTEAFF TGTGCCAGCAGTCCCGGGACACATTACAACACTGAAGCTTTCTTT
TRBJ2-7 TRBD1 TRBV6-5 many CASSSRDRGYVGEQYF TGTGCCAGCAGTAGTCGGGACAGGGGTTACGTGGGCGAGCAGTACTTC
TRBJ2-7 . TRBV10-2 many CASSDEGRTYEQYF TGCGCCAGCAGTGACGAGGGACGAACCTACGAGCAGTACTTC